Below, 32 T cell receptor beta chains from the same sample are listed, as sequenced in a study of radiotherapy plus CTLA-4 blockade in lung cancer. The assay was immunoSEQ multiplex PCR, and TCRdb's table has in-frame clones only and misses some. The profile shows roughly 97,000 clones, under 85% of them singletons. This sample comprised peripheral blood, obtained from a patient treated with radiotherapy plus ipilimumab. The source is a human donor with non-small cell lung cancer who had a partial response to radiotherapy plus ipilimumab. Some clones in this sample may be carry-over from other donors' samples.

This clone was counted once. The CDR3 DNA is TGTGCCAGCAGTCCACGGAGGGCCACCGGGGAGCTGTTTTTT. The encoded protein is CASSPRRATGELFF. V usage is TRBV28 and J usage is TRBJ2-2; TRBD2 might be the D (6 bases). This CDR3 contains 14 residues. CDR1 is MDHEN, CDR2 SYDVKM, per germline. Trimming cost V 5 bases and J 4 bases, with 11 bases left between them.

V usage is TRBV11-2 and J usage is TRBJ1-1; a possible D gene is TRBD1 (5 bases). The CDR3 is 14 residues long. The V end was cut by 5 bases, the J end by 7 bases, with 17 bases between. The germline V gene has CDR1 SGHAT and CDR2 FQNNGV. The CDR3 DNA is TGTGCCAGCAGCCCCCAGAAGGGGCGGAATGAAGCTTTCTTT. Protein product: CASSPQKGRNEAFF.

This chain connects TRBV5-1 to TRBJ2-3; 10 bases match TRBD2. Trimming at V came to 2 bases and at J to 6 bases, leaving 6 bases not matched to a gene. Germline V gene sequence: CDR1 SGHRS, CDR2 YFSETQ. This CDR3 is built from 15 residues. The CDR3 protein is CASSFSSGGRDTQYF. CDR3 coding DNA: TGCGCCAGCAGCTTTTCTAGCGGGGGTAGGGATACGCAGTATTTT.

The table lists this clone with a few counts. The chain is built from TRBV7-3 and TRBJ2-1, with 10 bases that match TRBD1. CDR1 SGHTA and CDR2 FQGTGA come from the germline V gene. Trimming cost V 5 bases and J 7 bases; bases outside gene matches: 14. CDR3 length: 17 residues. The CDR3 reads CASSRSSGQGLGNEQFF. The CDR3 DNA reads TGTGCCAGCAGCCGATCGTCGGGACAGGGGTTGGGAAATGAGCAGTTCTTC.

The V call is TRBV18, the J call TRBJ2-7, with 8 bases matching TRBD1. The CDR3 loop spans 15 amino acids. V was pared by 3 bases and J by 0 bases, with 4 bases of the junction left unmatched. Germline CDR1 reads KGHSH; CDR2 reads LQKENI. The CDR3 reads CASSPGQASSYEQYF. CDR3 in DNA: TGTGCCAGCTCACCGGGACAGGCGAGCTCCTACGAGCAGTACTTC.

J is TRBJ2-1 and V is TRBV28, with 12 bases lining up with TRBD1. V lost 5 bases, J lost 15 bases, and 11 bases stayed unmatched. The CDR3 extends over 14 amino acids. CDR1 and CDR2 (germline): MDHEN, SYDVKM. For the CDR3, the DNA is TGTGCCAGCAGTGAACGGGACAGGGGGCGCAGGACGTTCTTC. Protein product: CASSERDRGRRTFF. The variable domain in full, completed from reference TRBV28 and TRBJ2-1, reads DVKVTQSSRYLVKRTGEKVFLECVQDMDHENMFWYRQDPGLGLRLIYFSYDVKMKEKGDIPEGYSVSREKKERFSLILESASTNQTSMYLCASSERDRGRRTFFGPGTRLTVL.

This clone was seen just once. The J gene is TRBJ2-7, the V gene TRBV18; TRBD2 aligns across 9 bases. V was clipped by 2 bases and J by 4 bases; unmatched bases: 15. CDR3 length: 18 residues. Looked up from germline, CDR1 is KGHSH and CDR2 is LQKENI. The CDR3 sequence is CASSPSPNGSGRIYEQYF. In nucleotides, the CDR3 is TGTGCCAGCTCACCATCCCCAAATGGTAGCGGGAGAATTTACGAGCAGTACTTC.

This clone was observed a few times. The chain recombines TRBV5-6 with TRBJ1-1; TRBD1 matches at 7 bases. V lost 9 bases and J lost 4; bases outside the gene matches: 9. The CDR3 has 13 residues. Germline V gene sequence: CDR1 SGHDT, CDR2 YYEEEE. CDR3 nucleotide sequence: TGTGCCACCAAGGACAGGTGGGTCACTGAAGCTTTCTTT. Encoded protein: CATKDRWVTEAFF. The full variable domain, rest sourced from reference TRBV5-6 and TRBJ1-1, is DAGVTQSPTHLIKTRGQQVTLRCSPKSGHDTVSWYQQALGQGPQFIFQYYEEEERQRGNFPDRFSGHQFPNYSSELNVNALLLGDSALYLCATKDRWVTEAFFGQGTRLTVV.

This chain joins TRBV29-1 and TRBJ1-1; TRBD1 might be the D (5 bases). This CDR3 comprises 12 residues. Germline V gives CDR1 SQVTM, CDR2 ANQGSEA. Trimming stripped 6 bases from V and 10 bases from J, with 18 bases between. CDR3 in DNA: TGCAGCGTAATAAGGCCGCCCGGGGGAGCTTTCTTT. Protein sequence: CSVIRPPGGAFF.

The genes are TRBV29-1 and TRBJ2-5, with TRBD1 matching over 7 bases. CDR3 length equals 14 residues. CDR1 and CDR2 from the germline V gene are SQVTM and ANQGSEA. Losses at the gene ends were 3 bases for V and 2 bases for J; bases not matched to a gene: 6. Here the CDR3 DNA reads TGCAGCGTTGACCCAAGGGGGCTTCAAGAGACCCAGTACTTC. It translates to CSVDPRGLQETQYF.

The V gene is TRBV19, the J gene TRBJ2-3; D may be TRBD2 (5 bases). This CDR3 spans 13 amino acids. The germline gives CDR1 LNHDA, CDR2 SQIVND (reference sequence). Trimming took off 4 bases at V and 5 bases at J, with 10 bases between the two ends. Here the CDR3 DNA reads TGTGCCAGTAGTAGCCGGGCGGGAGATACGCAGTATTTT. It yields the protein CASSSRAGDTQYF.

The CDR3 spells CASSLGLAGQRTGELFF. The CDR3 DNA is TGTGCCAGCAGCTTAGGACTAGCGGGGCAGAGGACCGGGGAGCTGTTTTTT. The rearrangement joins TRBV5-4 to TRBJ2-2; 12 positions agree with TRBD2. In germline, CDR1 is SGHNT, CDR2 YYREEE (reference sequence). The V gene end was trimmed by 2 bases and the J gene end by 5 bases; junction bases not matched to a gene: 7. This CDR3 spans 17 amino acids.

In this sample, this clone turned up a few times. An end of the junction does not agree with germline; a read error may underlie this. The chain is built from TRBV7-9 and TRBJ2-7; TRBD2 aligns across 8 bases. Germline assignment: CDR1 SEHNR and CDR2 FQNEAQ (reference sequence). The CDR3 consists of 14 residues. The CDR3 DNA reads TGCGCCAGCAGCGTTAATGTACTAGCGGCCGAGCAGTACTTC. Its protein is CASSVNVLAAEQYF.

The chain links TRBV29-1 to TRBJ2-7; 8 bases agree with TRBD1. Germline V lookup: CDR1 SQVTM, CDR2 ANQGSEA. Trimming took 6 bases from V and 4 from J; bases not matched to a gene: 8. This CDR3 is built from 13 residues. The CDR3 DNA is TGCAGCGTATTCTCCGGACAGGGTTACGAGCAGTACTTC. Translating gives CSVFSGQGYEQYF.

This rearrangement joins TRBV2 to TRBJ2-5; D is possibly TRBD2 (6 bases). Looked up from germline, CDR1 is SNHLY and CDR2 is FYNNEI. This CDR3 is 13 amino acids long. Trimming shortened V by 5 bases and J by 11 bases, and 18 bases separated the two germline ends. CDR3 amino acids: CASSLPGDGEQYF. In DNA form, the CDR3 reads TGTGCCAGCAGTCTTCCGGGGGATGGGGAGCAGTACTTC.

The genes are TRBV7-7 and TRBJ1-3; the match to TRBD1 covers 7 bases. The CDR3 is made up of 16 amino acids. The V segment lost 0 bases and the J segment 14 bases; nucleotides outside the gene matches: 16. Germline V CDR1 and CDR2: SSHAT, FNYEAQ (reference sequence). The CDR3 region is CASSLAPTGTISELYF. As DNA, the CDR3 is TGTGCCAGCAGCTTAGCCCCGACAGGGACGATCTCGGAACTATATTTT.

V usage is TRBV27 and J usage is TRBJ2-7; D perhaps matches TRBD1 (5 bases). The germline gives CDR1 MNHEY, CDR2 SMNVEV (reference sequence). This CDR3 has 16 amino acids. With 0 bases removed from V and 0 bases from J, the gap between germline ends came to 12 bases. In DNA form, the CDR3 reads TGTGCCAGCAGTTTATCTCCCAGGGATATCTCCTACGAGCAGTACTTC. Protein: CASSLSPRDISYEQYF.

The chain carries TRBV5-6 and TRBJ2-1; TRBD2 aligns across 12 bases. Looked up from germline, CDR1 is SGHDT and CDR2 is YYEEEE. The ends lost 4 bases at V and 7 bases at J; junction bases unmatched: 9. The CDR3 contains 16 residues. The CDR3 sequence: CASSRKLAGGGNEQFF. DNA of the CDR3: TGTGCCAGCAGCAGAAAACTAGCGGGAGGCGGGAATGAGCAGTTCTTC.

CDR3 amino acids: CASSSRDSPYNEQFF. The CDR3, as DNA: TGTGCCAGCTCATCCCGGGACAGTCCCTACAATGAGCAGTTCTTC. The rearrangement joins TRBV18 to TRBJ2-1; 7 bases line up with TRBD1. This CDR3 contains 15 residues. V lost 5 bases, J lost 2 bases, and 6 bases stayed unmatched. CDR1 and CDR2 (germline): KGHSH, LQKENI.

In DNA, the CDR3 is TGTGCCAGTAGTCCAGGGACTAGCCAGTACCAAGAGACCCAGTACTTC. It codes for CASSPGTSQYQETQYF. This chain uses TRBV19 with TRBJ2-5; 9 positions agree with TRBD2. After removal of 5 bases from V and 0 bases from J, the junction contained 7 bases not matched to a gene. Germline V gives CDR1 LNHDA, CDR2 SQIVND (reference sequence). The CDR3 length is 16 residues.

The rearrangement joins TRBV7-2 to TRBJ2-1, with a possible D match to TRBD1 (5 bases). CDR1 is SGHTA, CDR2 FQGNSA, per germline. V shed 7 bases and J shed 0 bases, with 19 bases lying between them. The CDR3 length is 17 residues. CDR3 DNA sequence: TGTGCCAGCACCTCTAAAGGGGTACTCAGCTCCTACAATGAGCAGTTCTTC. Residues: CASTSKGVLSSYNEQFF.

This clone occurred a few times. The CDR3 region has the DNA TGTGCCAGCAGTGGGGGAGGGGGGGTTCGCACCGGGGAGCTGTTTTTT. This sequence encodes CASSGGGGVRTGELFF. J is TRBJ2-2 and V is TRBV7-2, with a weak D call TRBD2 (7 bases). The V end was cut by 6 bases, the J end by 4 bases, with 18 bases between. This CDR3 comprises 16 residues. Germline assignment: CDR1 SGHTA and CDR2 FQGNSA.

The rearrangement links TRBV19 to TRBJ2-2; no firm D call. CDR1 is LNHDA, CDR2 SQIVND, per germline (reference sequence). Trimming stripped 9 bases from V and 0 bases from J, with 14 bases between. The CDR3 spans 15 residues. CDR3 coding DNA: TGTGCCAGCCGAAAACAGACCCCGAACACCGGGGAGCTGTTTTTT. Translating gives CASRKQTPNTGELFF.

The chain employs TRBV18 and TRBJ2-5, with D tentatively TRBD2 (5 bases). Trimming cost V 4 bases and J 5 bases, with 17 bases left between them. The germline gives CDR1 KGHSH, CDR2 LQKENI. The CDR3 is 15 residues long. CDR3 loop: CASSQTRGVGETQYF. DNA for the CDR3: TGTGCCAGCTCACAGACTCGGGGTGTTGGTGAGACCCAGTACTTC.

The chain carries TRBV2 and TRBJ2-1; 9 bases map to TRBD2. This CDR3 has 12 residues. The ends lost 6 bases at V and 15 bases at J; junction bases unmatched: 9. CDR1 SNHLY and CDR2 FYNNEI come from the germline V gene. CDR3 coding DNA: TGTGCCAGCAGCCCTAGCGGGATAGATGTGTTCTTC. Protein product: CASSPSGIDVFF.

The genes are TRBV19 and TRBJ1-5; D is perhaps TRBD1 (5 bases). The CDR3 is made up of 14 amino acids. CDR1 is LNHDA, CDR2 SQIVND, per germline (reference sequence). V lost 5 bases to trimming and J lost 6 bases, with 14 bases between them. The CDR3 spells CASSFQDGGQPQHF. The DNA for the CDR3 is TGTGCCAGTAGTTTTCAGGACGGGGGTCAGCCCCAGCATTTT. The variable domain in full, completed from reference TRBV19 and TRBJ1-5, reads DGGITQSPKYLFRKEGQNVTLSCEQNLNHDAMYWYRQDPGQGLRLIYYSQIVNDFQKGDIAEGYSVSREKKESFPLTVTSAQKNPTAFYLCASSFQDGGQPQHFGDGTRLSIL.

The gene calls are TRBV5-1 and TRBJ2-3; weak D call: TRBD2 (6 bases). This CDR3 has 15 residues. The V end was cut by 0 bases, the J end by 1 base, with 9 bases between. CDR1 and CDR2 from the germline V gene are SGHRS and YFSETQ. The CDR3 DNA reads TGCGCCAGCAGCTTGGGGGGACTTGGCACAGATACGCAGTATTTT. Translated: CASSLGGLGTDTQYF.

This chain joins TRBV18 and TRBJ2-5, with 10 bases fitting TRBD1. V shed 3 bases and J 5 bases; nucleotides not matched to a gene: 3. The CDR3 runs to 14 residues. Per germline, CDR1 KGHSH and CDR2 LQKENI. CDR3 sequence reads: CASSPRDRGETQYF. In nucleotides, the CDR3 is TGTGCCAGCTCACCCCGGGACAGGGGTGAGACCCAGTACTTC.

The rearrangement joins TRBV11-3 to TRBJ1-1; D remains ambiguous. V lost 2 bases, J lost 3 bases, and 10 bases lay in between. Germline CDR1 reads SGHNT; CDR2 reads YENEEA. The CDR3 spans 14 residues. DNA for the CDR3: TGTGCCAGCAGCTTACTACGGGTTGACACTGAAGCTTTCTTT. The encoded protein is CASSLLRVDTEAFF.

This chain joins TRBV18 and TRBJ1-4; D uncertain. Germline loops: CDR1 KGHSH, CDR2 LQKENI. This CDR3 is 15 amino acids long. Deletions cut 3 bases from V and 0 bases from J, with 8 bases between. The CDR3 loop is CASSPNMATNEKLFF. In DNA form, the CDR3 reads TGTGCCAGCTCACCCAACATGGCAACTAATGAAAAACTGTTTTTT.

The chain recombines TRBV19 with TRBJ2-7; unclear D gene. The V gene's germline CDR1 is LNHDA and CDR2 SQIVND (reference sequence). V was pared by 5 bases and J by 0 bases, with 8 bases between. The CDR3 has 13 residues. Written as DNA, the CDR3 is TGTGCCAGTAGTGCAGAGGACTCCTACGAGCAGTACTTC. Amino acids: CASSAEDSYEQYF.

This clone was recorded a few times. V is TRBV7-2 and J is TRBJ2-3, with TRBD1 identical over 7 bases. Losses at the gene ends were 5 bases for V and 5 bases for J; bases not matched to a gene: 7. The CDR3 is made up of 14 amino acids. CDR1 is SGHTA, CDR2 FQGNSA, per germline. The CDR3 region has the DNA TGTGCCAGCAGCAACCGGGACAGAAAAGATACGCAGTATTTT. This sequence encodes CASSNRDRKDTQYF.